The 19 T cell receptor beta chains presented below share a single source sample, sequenced in a study of OX40 agonist ivuxolimab in advanced cancers. Libraries were made using the immunoSEQ multiplex PCR assay. TCRdb holds this immuneACCESS table with in-frame rearrangements only. Some clones are missing; in checked studies, unresolved V genes explain under half, and the rest has no known cause. The sample includes some 100,000 clones, with 75% to 90% observed a single time. The ten top clones hold about 0.82% of the sample. Here the sequenced sample was CD4+ or CD8+ T cells sorted from blood, taken in a trial of the OX40 agonist ivuxolimab. These TCRs come from an adult with an advanced solid tumor such as melanoma, head and neck, liver or kidney cancer.

The chain employs TRBV28 and TRBJ1-5; tentatively, D is TRBD1 (6 bases). The V end lost 5 bases, the J end lost 5 bases, and 16 bases lay between the germline ends. Germline CDR1 is MDHEN and CDR2 is SYDVKM. CDR3 length equals 15 residues. The CDR3 region is CASSASRGGDQPQHF. The CDR3 nucleotides are TGTGCCAGCAGTGCCAGCAGGGGCGGGGATCAGCCCCAGCATTTT.

The rearrangement joins TRBV27 to TRBJ2-1, with TRBD1 as a possible D gene (6 bases). V was pared by 5 bases and J by 9 bases, with 14 bases between. From germline, CDR1 is MNHEY and CDR2 SMNVEV (reference sequence). This CDR3 spans 13 amino acids. In DNA form, the CDR3 reads TGTGCCAGCAGTCCCGGGGTCAGGGGTGAGCAGTTCTTC. Amino acid sequence: CASSPGVRGEQFF.

The chain combines TRBV7-6 with TRBJ2-5; perhaps D is TRBD1 or TRBD2 (5 bases each). The ends were cut back, 5 bases at V and 10 bases at J, with 14 bases in the middle. The CDR3 is 12 residues long. From germline, CDR1 is SGHVS and CDR2 FNYEAQ. CDR3 DNA: TGTGCCAGCAGCCCGGGGCCCGGGGACCAGTACTTC. It translates to CASSPGPGDQYF.

This clone was counted between two and nine times. The chain employs TRBV2 and TRBJ1-5; 11 bases are shared with TRBD1. The J segment lost 7 bases and the V segment lost 6 bases, leaving 2 bases of the junction unmatched. The germline V gene encodes CDR1 SNHLY and CDR2 FYNNEI. CDR3 length: 13 amino acids. Here the CDR3 reads CASRGTGGQPQHF. The CDR3 DNA is TGTGCCAGCAGAGGGACAGGGGGACAGCCCCAGCATTTT.

The chain links TRBV2 to TRBJ2-1; the D gene is possibly TRBD2 (5 bases). This CDR3 comprises 14 residues. CDR1 and CDR2 (germline): SNHLY, FYNNEI. V shed 1 base and J shed 4 bases, with 8 bases lying between them. CDR3 loop: CASSEERLYNEQFF. As DNA, the CDR3 is TGTGCCAGCAGTGAAGAGCGGTTATACAATGAGCAGTTCTTC.

The rearrangement uses TRBV7-8 and TRBJ1-2, with TRBD1 identical over 10 bases. Germline CDR1 reads SGHVS; CDR2 reads FQNEAQ. This CDR3 region has 16 residues. The junction had 14 bases not matched to a gene; V was cut back by 5 bases and J by 8 bases. This CDR3 reads CASSQGQGSGRRGYTF. The DNA for the CDR3 is TGTGCCAGCAGCCAGGGACAGGGGAGTGGAAGACGAGGCTACACCTTC.

This clone was observed once. This chain connects TRBV5-3 to TRBJ2-2, with unresolved D. TRBV5-3 is filed as an ORF, its function uncertain. V was trimmed by 1 base and J by 8 bases, leaving 15 bases between them. The CDR3 extends over 15 amino acids. CDR3 sequence reads: CARSLITIEVGELFF. The CDR3 region has the DNA TGTGCCAGAAGCTTGATAACAATTGAAGTGGGGGAGCTGTTTTTT.

The chain combines TRBV7-9 with TRBJ1-2; D perhaps matches TRBD1 (6 bases). The germline V and J ends were trimmed by 5 bases and 10 bases, with 17 bases remaining between them. The germline V gene encodes CDR1 SEHNR and CDR2 FQNEAQ (reference sequence). This CDR3 region has 13 residues. CDR3 protein: CASSHPQGNDYTF. CDR3 nucleotide sequence: TGTGCCAGCAGCCACCCCCAGGGGAACGACTACACCTTC.

The chain links TRBV5-6 to TRBJ2-3; D possibly corresponds to TRBD2 (6 bases). Per germline, CDR1 SGHDT and CDR2 YYEEEE. V was trimmed by 0 bases and J by 5 bases, leaving 13 bases between them. CDR3 length: 15 residues. CDR3 amino acids: CASSLVGREEDTQYF. Here the CDR3 DNA reads TGTGCCAGCAGCTTGGTGGGCAGGGAGGAAGATACGCAGTATTTT.

This rearrangement joins TRBV10-3 to TRBJ2-5, with 7 positions matching TRBD1. V shed 5 bases, J shed 6 bases, and the junction held 6 bases outside the gene matches. CDR1 ENHRY and CDR2 SYGVKD come from the germline V gene. The CDR3 is 13 amino acids. CDR3 region: CAISRQGGKTQYF. DNA for the CDR3: TGTGCCATCAGTAGACAGGGCGGAAAGACCCAGTACTTC.

The genes are TRBV4-3 and TRBJ2-2; D is possibly TRBD2 (7 bases). The CDR3 extends over 14 amino acids. V dropped 0 bases and J dropped 11 bases, with 13 bases sitting between them. CDR1 and CDR2 from the germline V gene are LGHNA and YSLEER. The CDR3 spells CASSQDKGGLELFF. CDR3 nucleotide sequence: TGCGCCAGCAGCCAAGATAAGGGGGGACTAGAGCTGTTTTTT.

The chain couples TRBV27 to TRBJ2-2, with 8 bases fitting TRBD2. This CDR3 spans 16 amino acids. CDR1 is MNHEY and CDR2 is SMNVEV in the germline V gene (reference sequence). The V and J ends lost 7 bases and 3 bases, in that order; junction bases with no gene match: 10. CDR3 loop: CASKAGVGPDTGELFF. The CDR3 DNA sequence: TGTGCCAGCAAAGCGGGGGTAGGGCCCGACACCGGGGAGCTGTTTTTT.

This clone came up a few times. This chain links TRBV2 with TRBJ1-4, with D possibly TRBD1 on 5 matching bases. Trimming removed 8 bases from V and 7 bases from J, with 14 bases in between. From germline, CDR1 is SNHLY and CDR2 FYNNEI. This CDR3 contains 13 residues. CDR3 residues: CASLEQGSEKLFF. The CDR3 DNA reads as TGTGCCAGCCTAGAGCAGGGCAGTGAAAAACTGTTTTTT.

The gene calls are TRBV7-2 and TRBJ2-7, with 7 nucleotides matching TRBD1. Trimming cost V 1 base and J 2 bases; bases outside gene matches: 5. This CDR3 is built from 15 residues. Per the germline V gene, CDR1 is SGHTA and CDR2 is FQGNSA. The chain's CDR3 is CASSLGGQGAYEQYF. CDR3 DNA sequence: TGTGCCAGCAGCTTAGGAGGCCAGGGGGCCTACGAGCAGTACTTC.

The chain couples TRBV28 to TRBJ1-2; D possibly corresponds to TRBD1 (6 bases). The CDR3 extends over 14 amino acids. V shed 7 bases and J shed 4 bases, with 16 bases lying between them. From germline, CDR1 is MDHEN and CDR2 SYDVKM. The chain's CDR3 is CASTLQGPFYGYTF. In DNA, the CDR3 is TGTGCCAGCACCTTACAGGGACCTTTCTATGGCTACACCTTC.

The chain recombines TRBV30 with TRBJ1-2; unclear D gene. This CDR3 spans 12 amino acids. Between the trimmed V and J ends, which lost 7 bases and 3 bases, there was a span of 12 bases. CDR1 and CDR2 (germline): GTSNPN, SVGIG (reference sequence). As DNA, the CDR3 is TGTGCCTATGGGGAGGGTGACTATGGCTACACCTTC. It encodes CAYGEGDYGYTF.

The V and J genes are TRBV11-2 and TRBJ2-5; the match to TRBD2 covers 8 bases. The end of the DNA is better explained by TRBJ2-7, so the J call may be wrong. The germline V gene has CDR1 SGHAT and CDR2 FQNNGV. The length of the CDR3 is 16 residues. In DNA, the CDR3 is TGTGCCAGCAGCCGACTGGGCGGGAGGTCCTCCTACGAGCAGTACTTC. Its protein is CASSRLGGRSSYEQYF.

The V and J genes are TRBV27 and TRBJ1-2; D gene unclear. CDR1 and CDR2 (germline): MNHEY, SMNVEV (reference sequence). The CDR3 runs 13 residues. Trimming stripped 8 bases from V and 2 bases from J, with 12 bases between. The CDR3 here is CASRYTTNYGYTF. The DNA for the CDR3 is TGTGCCAGCCGGTACACCACGAACTATGGCTACACCTTC.

This sequence joins TRBV6-5 and TRBJ1-2; D uncertain. This CDR3 has 13 residues. From germline, CDR1 is MNHEY and CDR2 SVGAGI. The germline V and J ends were trimmed by 2 bases and 4 bases, with 8 bases remaining between them. The CDR3 region is CASSYGRTYGYTF. The DNA of the CDR3 is TGTGCCAGCAGTTACGGACGGACCTATGGCTACACCTTC.